This TCR beta chain came from a study of cytomegalovirus exposure and HLA in healthy donors (dated 2017 in TCRdb). In terms of the full investigation: In an earlier analysis of roughly 590 of the donors, around 290 Gb of sequence data and 90 million to 130 million unique TCR beta sequences from roughly 180 million T cells were reported. An early release that covered fewer than 750 HLA-typed donors contained approximately 320 gigabases of sequencing data and 65 million to 100 million unique TCR sequences. Among the roughly 400 genotyped donors, approximately 77% belonged to the genetic ancestry cluster associated with self-reported Caucasian donors. The aim of the study was to test whether cataloging public T cell receptors could identify signatures of past pathogen exposure. The study profiled the T cell repertoires of fewer than 850 subjects by immunosequencing and related them to cytomegalovirus serostatus. Along with the roughly 670-subject first cohort, a separate validation cohort of over 90 different subjects was used. To predict cytomegalovirus infection status, the study brought together high-throughput TCR immunosequencing, statistical association of individual TCRs with disease status, and machine learning. In a later analysis, previously published TCR beta repertoires from 666 donors were re-analyzed and high-resolution HLA genotyping was added so that TCR occurrence patterns could be studied. Rather than using new phenotypic data, the later analysis identified candidate immune exposures from TCR beta sequences and from how often those sequences occurred across donors. In an earlier analysis of 500 to 650 of the donors, high-throughput TCR beta sequencing was used to judge whether each TCR beta V gene segment behaved as functional or pseudogenic. Alongside the repertoire data, information on donor age, sex, ethnicity and CMV serostatus was compiled. Genome-wide SNP genotypes for about three fifths of the roughly 700 donors were used in a later genetic analysis, which treated that subset as a discovery cohort. Every repertoire in the discovery cohort had been generated on one and the same sequencing platform. Class I and class II HLA loci were covered by the typing at four-digit resolution. The number of typed donors differed by locus: roughly 620-630 for A, B, C, DRB1 and DQB1; 522 for DQA1; about 600 for DPA1; and roughly 470 for DPB1. About 5 DR-DQ haplotypes were handled as single units for association and clustering, since linkage in the cohort was strong. Among roughly 400 genotyped donors of the cohort, an average of around 220,000 unique TCR beta nucleotide sequences was sequenced per donor, of which about 20% were non-productive. The investigation overall reported the following: Some IMGT-functional V segments, including TRBV6-2 and TRBV6-3, could not be told apart with the 87-base-pair reads, so those segments were excluded. The sequencing pipeline was judged likely to have produced a cluster of highly shared sequence variants as a technical artifact. When HLA alleles, especially DR and DQ, strongly co-occurred, attributing TCR associations to individual alleles was difficult. While some public TCRs were present in many individuals, most TCR sequences turned up only very rarely across donors. Because HLA typing was unavailable for some donors at each locus, only the typed subset was used in association tests. Three of the identified cytomegalovirus-associated TCR beta chains were confirmed in vitro to be specific for cytomegalovirus antigens. A later analysis found that TCR association rates varied across HLA loci, with DRB1 alleles showing the most associated TCRs and HLA-C alleles the fewest. At a false discovery rate of 0.05, a later analysis linked 16,951 TCR beta sequences to specific HLA alleles. The classifier was reported to diagnose cytomegalovirus status with high specificity and sensitivity in both the original and validation cohorts. Correlated functional status among segregating V segments might be attributable to linkage disequilibrium, but an unknown experimental factor could not be ruled out. In an earlier analysis of fewer than 700 of the donors, most TCR beta V segments appeared in productive rearrangements about 90% or about 30% of the time, broadly matching IMGT annotations. According to a later genetic analysis, donors in an Asian-associated ancestry cluster had fewer N-insertions in productive TCRs than the approximately 670-donor mean. Roughly uniform sequencing depth across donors was assumed in presence/absence analyses, although this assumption may not hold. In a later analysis, HLA-associated TCR beta chains were found to be more clonally expanded and to have lower generation probabilities than equally common non-associated chains. According to a later analysis, parvovirus B19, influenza, CMV and Epstein-Barr virus appeared linked to several top co-occurrence clusters. In this cohort, only TCR beta chains were sequenced, and detectable features were limited by the absence of alpha or paired-chain data. The authors suggested that the approach could potentially be generalized to other disease states and immunological phenotypes. Some 16 rarely observed V segments, including chromosome 9 orphons, were excluded from the earlier analysis of approximately 500 of the donors because counts were too low. A total of 150 to 200 TCR beta chains were listed by the study as associated with cytomegalovirus. For the cohort, immune exposure information was limited to CMV serostatus. A further reported finding was that TCR beta sequences accurately predicted the HLA-A and HLA-B alleles for most subjects in the first cohort. In a later genetic analysis, a missense DCLRE1C variant was associated with V-gene and J-gene trimming of TCR beta chains, and the association was replicated in an independent cohort. Most CMV-associated TCR beta chains appeared to be HLA-restricted in a later analysis, and the HLA associations seemed to be driven largely by CMV exposure.

The cohort consisted of more than 650 healthy bone marrow donors. At the time of sampling, every cohort member was nominally healthy, though immune exposures that went unrecorded were likely present. The donor was CMV seropositive and belonged to the group of about 290 seropositive cohort members. Every donor gave a peripheral blood sample, and the peripheral blood mononuclear cells from that sample were used for TCR beta sequencing. Genomic DNA extraction from the blood cell samples was performed with the Qiagen DNeasy Blood Extraction Kit. As for this clone: Its binding antigen is unknown. The sample holds no much larger clone one base away, and base qualities are not on file.

V is cut by 3 bases and J by 8 bases, and the space between the germline ends is 7 bases. The germline V gene yields MDHEN for CDR1 and SYDVKM for CDR2. CDR3 length: 12 amino acids, cysteine to phenylalanine. Left in the record is the CDR3 DNA by itself, 36 bases read in frame from the first base. Library prep was done by the immunoSEQ multiplex PCR assay. For the multiplex PCR, a mixture combining 60 forward primers for TCR Vbeta segments and 13 reverse primers for TCR Jbeta segments was used. The CDR3 region of rearranged TCR beta genes was amplified from genomic DNA by a multiplex PCR assay. Amplified TCR beta libraries were sequenced as 87-base-pair reads on the Illumina HiSeq System. The authors' analysis ran thus. In a later analysis, tens of millions of unique TCR beta chains were counted across the roughly 610 repertoires, and approximately 9.9 million of these chains were shared by at least two donors. Raw reads were error-corrected and collapsed into unique sequences with a nearest-neighbor algorithm that merged closely related sequences to remove PCR and sequencing errors. CDR3 sequences were aligned to IMGT reference sequences to assign V, D and J gene segments. For a sequence to be retained, at least a six-nucleotide match to both a V gene segment and a J gene segment was required. A rearrangement counted as productive if the CDR3 had no stop codons and remained in frame with V and J, and every other rearrangement counted as non-productive. Following IMGT convention, CDR3 was defined as the stretch from the second conserved V-encoded cysteine to the conserved J-encoded phenylalanine. Sequences without an unambiguous match to a single V gene segment were excluded from the earlier analysis of about 600 of the donors. In an earlier analysis of a few hundred of the donors, a V segment was called functional when productive rearrangements were above 56.7%, and segregating when the standard deviation between donors exceeded 5%. A statistical classification framework was built to diagnose cytomegalovirus status from the catalog of TCR beta chain sequences. A later analysis assigned V and J genes by comparing TCR nucleotide sequences with IMGT/GENE-DB human TR gene sequences. Using the TCRdist pipeline, a later analysis assigned CDR3 sequences along with most-parsimonious VDJ recombination scenarios. In a later analysis, each TCR beta chain was defined by its CDR3 amino acid sequence together with its V-gene family, and reads lacking a unique V-gene family were excluded. A later analysis removed over 500 highly shared, low-generation-probability nucleotide sequences to deal with suspected cross-contamination and a sequencing artifact. A later analysis calculated a clonal expansion index for each public chain from normalized within-repertoire ranks of inferred template counts. In a later analysis, generation probabilities were computed using a VDJ recombination model fitted to out-of-frame rearrangements, and the results were checked against IGoR. A later analysis scored TCR-TCR, TCR-HLA and TCR-CMV co-occurrence with hypergeometric tests, applying a repertoire-size bias correction to TCR pairs. False discovery rates were estimated in a later analysis by permuting HLA or CMV assignments 20 times. In a later analysis, co-occurring TCRs were grouped using DBSCAN, with TCRdist sequence similarity added in when clustering inside HLA-allele-positive subsets. Repertoires with fewer than 30,000 or more than 120,000 public chains, plus five repertoires with anomalous nucleotide sharing, were excluded from co-occurrence clustering. Not all clones reach the TCRdb copy of this immuneACCESS table, which keeps in-frame sequences only. Checked studies attribute under half of the gap to unresolved V genes and leave the rest unexplained. V and J calls and clone size follow that table, whereas D and trimming were derived from the DNA. The sample has about 86,000 clones on record, roughly 83% of them singletons. In total, the top ten clones hold under 15% of the sample.

Material for sequencing was PBMCs. The chain employs TRBV28 and TRBJ1-4; the D gene lacks a confident call. The receptor comes from a woman in her thirties or forties in good health and CMV-seropositive. The bases are TGTGCCAGCAGTTTGGTTCGGGAAAAACTGTTTTTT. This encodes CASSLVREKLFF.